Presented here are 29 T cell receptor beta chains from one specimen sequenced in a study of blood T cell repertoires in COVID-19. Clones were sequenced by immunoSEQ multiplex PCR, and TCRdb holds only the in-frame ones, with some missing. Among approximately 69,000 clones listed, roughly 80% were seen once. The sequencing sample was made of peripheral blood. The source of these receptors is a man aged 55 to 70 with acute or convalescent COVID-19.

V usage is TRBV18 and J usage is TRBJ2-2, with D maybe TRBD1 (5 bases). This CDR3 region has 15 residues. Germline values: CDR1 KGHSH, CDR2 LQKENI. V was pared by 2 bases and J by 5 bases, with 12 bases between. CDR3 bases: TGTGCCAGCTCACCAACTTCAAAGGGGACCGGGGAGCTGTTTTTT. This gives the protein CASSPTSKGTGELFF.

This clone was recorded only once. The gene calls are TRBV3-1 (or the pseudogene TRBV3-2) and TRBJ1-1, with 8 bases matching TRBD1. The CDR3 runs to 15 residues. With V trimmed by 3 bases and J by 5 bases, 8 bases remained unmatched. Germline values: CDR1 LGHDT, CDR2 YNNKEL (reference sequence). This CDR3 is CASSQTGQGETEAFF. CDR3 coding DNA: TGTGCCAGCAGCCAGACAGGACAGGGTGAGACTGAAGCTTTCTTT.

This clone has just one count. This sequence joins TRBV7-2 and TRBJ1-5; no reliable D call. The V gene's germline CDR1 is SGHTA and CDR2 FQGNSA. The CDR3 totals 15 residues. The V and J ends lost 1 base and 3 bases respectively, with 10 bases between them. The CDR3 sequence: CASSLVQQFNQPQHF. CDR3 DNA sequence: TGTGCCAGCAGCTTAGTTCAACAGTTCAATCAGCCCCAGCATTTT.

This chain links TRBV3-1 (or the pseudogene TRBV3-2) with TRBJ1-6; TRBD1 is a possible D gene (6 bases). Trimming removed 1 base at V and 5 bases at J, with 6 bases between. Per germline, CDR1 LGHDT and CDR2 YNNKEL (reference sequence). There are 14 residues in the CDR3. This CDR3 is CASSQGTDNSPLHF. The CDR3 nucleotides are TGTGCCAGCAGCCAAGGGACAGATAATTCACCCCTCCACTTT.

This clone was picked up a small number of times. The chain carries TRBV7-2 and TRBJ1-2; 8 nucleotides agree with TRBD1. This CDR3 contains 14 residues. With V trimmed by 1 base and J by 4 bases, 2 bases remained unmatched. Germline CDR1 SGHTA, CDR2 FQGNSA. CDR3 coding DNA: TGTGCCAGCAGCTTAGACAGGGGGGGCTATGGCTACACCTTC. Amino acid sequence: CASSLDRGGYGYTF.

This clone occurred once. A read error may produce the germline difference seen at one junction end. This chain joins TRBV20-1 and TRBJ1-4; D not resolved. The CDR3 loop spans 11 amino acids. Germline CDR1 is DFQATT and CDR2 is SNEGSKA (reference sequence). CDR3 bases: TGCAGTGCTAGCGGTGGCAGCAGGTCTACTTTT. It yields the protein CSASGGSRSTF.

The chain combines TRBV27 with TRBJ1-5, with D hard to call. CDR1 and CDR2 (germline): MNHEY, SMNVEV (reference sequence). The CDR3 has 15 amino acids. Trimming stripped 0 bases from V and 4 bases from J, with 10 bases between. CDR3 amino acids: CASSLSGRSNQPQHF. The CDR3 nucleotides are TGTGCCAGCAGTTTATCTGGGCGTAGTAATCAGCCCCAGCATTTT.

This chain uses TRBV3-1 (or the pseudogene TRBV3-2) with TRBJ2-3; 9 positions match TRBD2. CDR3 size: 15 residues. Germline V gene data show CDR1 as LGHDT and CDR2 as YNNKEL (reference sequence). The V segment lost 5 bases and the J segment 8 bases; nucleotides outside the gene matches: 11. In DNA, the CDR3 is TGTGCCAGCAGCGTTCTAGCGGGGACCCAGAGTACGCAGTATTTT. It translates to CASSVLAGTQSTQYF.

V and J are TRBV2 and TRBJ2-1; TRBD2 aligns across 8 bases. After removal of 3 bases from V and 4 bases from J, the junction contained 8 bases not matched to a gene. The CDR3 runs 16 residues. CDR1 is SNHLY and CDR2 is FYNNEI in the germline V gene. CDR3 sequence reads: CASSDPTSGLYNEQFF. The CDR3 DNA reads as TGTGCCAGCAGTGACCCTACTAGCGGACTATACAATGAGCAGTTCTTC.

CDR3 bases: TGTGCCAGCAGTCGACAGGGGGCATACAGCTATGGCTACACCTTC. This sequence encodes CASSRQGAYSYGYTF. V usage is TRBV5-6 and J usage is TRBJ1-2, with 10 bases identical to TRBD1. This CDR3 is 15 amino acids long. Losses at the gene ends were 5 bases for V and 4 bases for J; bases not matched to a gene: 8. The germline V gene has CDR1 SGHDT and CDR2 YYEEEE. Variable domain in full (rest from reference TRBV5-6 and TRBJ1-2): DAGVTQSPTHLIKTRGQQVTLRCSPKSGHDTVSWYQQALGQGPQFIFQYYEEEERQRGNFPDRFSGHQFPNYSSELNVNALLLGDSALYLCASSRQGAYSYGYTFGSGTRLTVV.

The gene calls are TRBV28 and TRBJ2-7; 9 bases fit TRBD2. Germline V lookup: CDR1 MDHEN, CDR2 SYDVKM. The CDR3 spans 16 residues. V was clipped by 3 bases and J by 1 base; unmatched bases: 7. Written as DNA, the CDR3 is TGTGCCAGCAGTTTCAGCCTAGCGGGGTTGTCCTACGAGCAGTACTTC. As protein: CASSFSLAGLSYEQYF.

This clone was detected once. The V gene is TRBV12-5, the J gene TRBJ2-3; TRBD2 aligns across 8 bases. V was pared by 6 bases and J by 0 bases, with 5 bases of the junction left unmatched. Germline V gives CDR1 LGHNT, CDR2 FRNRAP. CDR3 length equals 15 residues. CDR3: CASGAGTRSTDTQYF. CDR3 sequence (DNA): TGTGCTAGTGGGGCCGGGACTAGGAGCACAGATACGCAGTATTTT.

V usage is TRBV5-6 and J usage is TRBJ1-6; TRBD1 might be the D (5 bases). Germline V gene lookup returns CDR1 SGHDT and CDR2 YYEEEE. V lost 0 bases to trimming and J lost 7 bases, with 8 bases between them. This CDR3 contains 14 residues. This chain's CDR3 is CASSLGRANSPLHF. The CDR3 region has the DNA TGTGCCAGCAGCTTGGGCAGGGCCAATTCACCCCTCCACTTT. Looking up the rest from reference TRBV5-6 and TRBJ1-6 gives the full variable domain: DAGVTQSPTHLIKTRGQQVTLRCSPKSGHDTVSWYQQALGQGPQFIFQYYEEEERQRGNFPDRFSGHQFPNYSSELNVNALLLGDSALYLCASSLGRANSPLHFGNGTRLTVT.

This clone has more than one count but fewer than ten. V gene TRBV18 combines with J gene TRBJ2-7; 7 bases are a match to TRBD2. The length of the CDR3 is 15 residues. The trim removed 4 bases at V and 4 bases at J, leaving 10 bases unmatched. CDR1 KGHSH and CDR2 LQKENI come from the germline V gene. The CDR3 DNA is TGTGCCAGCTCACGAAATAGCGGGCGGCTTTACGAGCAGTACTTC. This codes for CASSRNSGRLYEQYF.

The rearrangement links TRBV4-3 to TRBJ2-1; D perhaps matches TRBD1 (6 bases). This CDR3 spans 16 amino acids. Trimming took off 4 bases at V and 7 bases at J, with 20 bases between the two ends. Germline-derived CDR1 and CDR2 are LGHNA and YSLEER. The CDR3 nucleotides read TGCGCCAGCAGCCGAGAACCCTTGGACAGAGGGAATGAGCAGTTCTTC. Protein: CASSREPLDRGNEQFF.

The genes are TRBV7-2 and TRBJ2-5; 13 nucleotides align to TRBD2. In germline, CDR1 is SGHTA, CDR2 FQGNSA. Losses at the gene ends were 7 bases for V and 4 bases for J; bases not matched to a gene: 12. The CDR3 spans 17 residues. The CDR3 DNA sequence: TGTGCCAGCACCGGACTAGCGGGGGTCCCCCGGAGAGAGACCCAGTACTTC. Its translation: CASTGLAGVPRRETQYF.

The rearrangement uses TRBV29-1 and TRBJ2-7, with TRBD1 as a possible D gene (6 bases). Trimming left V 6 bases short and J 4 bases short, with 13 bases between. Looked up from germline, CDR1 is SQVTM and CDR2 is ANQGSEA. This CDR3 region has 12 residues. The CDR3 coding sequence is TGCAGCGTGGTAGACAGGAGTTACGAGCAGTACTTC. Its translation is CSVVDRSYEQYF.

This clone was detected only a few times. The chain uses TRBV2 and TRBJ1-6; TRBD1 might be the D (5 bases). CDR1 is SNHLY, CDR2 FYNNEI, per germline. V was trimmed by 8 bases and J by 7 bases, leaving 12 bases between them. CDR3 length: 13 amino acids. The CDR3 sequence is CASSSGSNSPLHF. CDR3 sequence (DNA): TGTGCCAGCTCTTCAGGGTCGAATTCACCCCTCCACTTT.

The chain uses TRBV3-1 (or the pseudogene TRBV3-2) and TRBJ1-1; D call uncertain. The CDR3 extends over 14 amino acids. CDR1 LGHDT and CDR2 YNNKEL come from the germline V gene (reference sequence). The ends were cut back, 1 base at V and 1 base at J, with 7 bases in the middle. DNA for the CDR3: TGTGCCAGCAGCCAAGTTTCCGGGAACACTGAAGCTTTCTTT. Encoded protein: CASSQVSGNTEAFF.

This clone was seen a handful of times. V and J are TRBV6-5 and TRBJ1-2, with TRBD1 matching over 8 bases. Germline assignment: CDR1 MNHEY and CDR2 SVGAGI. The CDR3 has 14 amino acids. V lost 2 bases and J lost 7; bases outside the gene matches: 6. CDR3 in amino acids: CASSYGQGAPGYTF. For the CDR3, the DNA is TGTGCCAGCAGTTACGGGCAGGGGGCGCCTGGCTACACCTTC.

The V call is TRBV25-1, the J call TRBJ1-5, with D possibly TRBD1 on 5 matching bases. V lost 4 bases and J 7 bases, leaving 11 bases between the germline ends. This CDR3 contains 13 residues. Germline V CDR1 and CDR2: MGHDK, SYGVNS. The chain's CDR3 is CASSGEGKQPQHF. In nucleotides, the CDR3 is TGTGCCAGCAGTGGGGAGGGGAAGCAGCCCCAGCATTTT.

The chain links TRBV25-1 to TRBJ1-2; D may be TRBD1 (6 bases). The V gene lost 7 bases and the J gene lost 7 bases, with 13 bases spanning the gap. Germline V gives CDR1 MGHDK, CDR2 SYGVNS. CDR3 length: 12 amino acids. CDR3 residues: CASNTGLGGYTF. CDR3 in DNA: TGTGCCAGCAATACAGGGTTGGGTGGCTACACCTTC.

The chain has TRBV6-5 and TRBJ2-7; D possibly corresponds to TRBD1 (6 bases). CDR3 length: 14 residues. V dropped 6 bases and J dropped 3 bases, with 15 bases sitting between them. Germline V gene data show CDR1 as MNHEY and CDR2 as SVGAGI. DNA of the CDR3: TGTGCCAGCAGGGTCGGGCAGGGGATCTACGAGCAGTACTTC. As protein: CASRVGQGIYEQYF.

V and J are TRBV7-6 and TRBJ2-7; 8 bases are a match to TRBD2. The V gene's germline CDR1 is SGHVS and CDR2 FNYEAQ. The ends lost 1 base at V and 6 bases at J; junction bases unmatched: 8. The CDR3 has 15 residues. This CDR3 is CASSLGRGGRSEQYF. CDR3 bases: TGTGCCAGCAGCTTAGGACGGGGGGGGCGCAGCGAGCAGTACTTC. The whole variable domain, remainder taken from reference TRBV7-6 and TRBJ2-7, is GAGVSQSPRYKVTKRGQDVALRCDPISGHVSLYWYRQALGQGPEFLTYFNYEAQQDKSGLPNDRFSAERPEGSISTLTIQRTEQRDSAMYRCASSLGRGGRSEQYFGPGTRLTVT.

This chain links TRBV7-6 with TRBJ1-4; 7 nucleotides match TRBD1. Germline V gives CDR1 SGHVS, CDR2 FNYEAQ. The CDR3 totals 18 residues. V lost 6 bases, J lost 7 bases, and 20 bases stayed unmatched. CDR3 DNA: TGTGCCAGCAGTCTCAACCGACAGGGAATGGTTCAGGGTGAAAAACTGTTTTTT. Translating it yields CASSLNRQGMVQGEKLFF.

The rearrangement joins TRBV6-5 to TRBJ1-2; 10 nucleotides align to TRBD1. Germline V gene data show CDR1 as MNHEY and CDR2 as SVGAGI. J lost 8 bases, V lost 1 base, and 7 bases had no gene match. The CDR3 covers 15 residues. CDR3 loop: CASSYYRQGASGYTF. Written as DNA, the CDR3 is TGTGCCAGCAGTTACTATAGACAGGGGGCTAGCGGCTACACCTTC.

This sequence joins TRBV19 and TRBJ2-5, with TRBD1 identical over 10 bases. V shed 5 bases and J 9 bases; nucleotides not matched to a gene: 3. CDR1 is LNHDA, CDR2 SQIVND, per germline (reference sequence). This CDR3 spans 12 amino acids. The CDR3 loop reads CASSRDRGAQYF. CDR3 DNA sequence: TGTGCCAGTAGTCGGGACAGGGGAGCCCAGTACTTC.

This clone was picked up a small number of times. This sequence joins TRBV7-9 and TRBJ1-1; 7 positions match TRBD1. This CDR3 has 16 residues. The V gene's germline CDR1 is SEHNR and CDR2 FQNEAQ (reference sequence). Losses at the gene ends were 0 bases for V and 4 bases for J; bases not matched to a gene: 8. The CDR3 sequence is CASSLAGGQLITEAFF. In nucleotides, the CDR3 is TGTGCCAGCAGCTTAGCGGGGGGACAGTTAATCACTGAAGCTTTCTTT.

This chain links TRBV2 with TRBJ1-6; the D is unclear. CDR1 is SNHLY and CDR2 is FYNNEI in the germline V gene. The CDR3 loop spans 13 amino acids. V was clipped by 1 base and J by 7 bases, with 5 bases between them. The CDR3 DNA is TGTGCCAGCAGTGAAGTACTCAATTCACCCCTCCACTTT. It translates to CASSEVLNSPLHF. Full variable domain (rest looked up from reference TRBV2 and TRBJ1-6): EPEVTQTPSHQVTQMGQEVILRCVPISNHLYFYWYRQILGQKVEFLVSFYNNEISEKSEIFDDQFSVERPDGSNFTLKIRSTKLEDSAMYFCASSEVLNSPLHFGNGTRLTVT.